One sample yielded the 25 T cell receptor beta chains listed below, sequenced in a study of blood T cell repertoires in COVID-19 (dated by TCRdb to 2019 to 2021). The library was made by the immunoSEQ multiplex PCR assay. The table comes from immuneACCESS by way of TCRdb, which keeps in-frame sequences with V and J called. Part of the clones is missing from these tables; in studies checked, under half for an unresolved V gene and the rest for unknown reasons. The sample table contains about 470,000 clones; only one count was recorded for about 90% of them. The ten most abundant clones make up roughly 0.72% of the sample. Sequenced input: PBMCs or T cells enriched from blood (not recorded which). The receptors stem from a woman aged 18-29 years who had recovered from COVID-19.

The rearrangement joins TRBV7-8 to TRBJ1-5; no clear D gene. Germline CDR1 reads SGHVS; CDR2 reads FQNEAQ. CDR3 length: 16 residues. V was shortened by 6 bases and J by 3 bases, with 18 bases between the two germline ends. CDR3 in amino acids: CASSPSRGGPNQPQHF. DNA for the CDR3: TGTGCCAGCAGTCCCTCACGTGGAGGACCCAATCAGCCCCAGCATTTT.

This clone has more than one count but fewer than ten. The genes are TRBV7-2 and TRBJ1-4; D possibly corresponds to TRBD1 (5 bases). The CDR3 length is 13 residues. Between the trimmed V and J ends, which lost 5 bases and 10 bases, there was a span of 14 bases. Germline V gene data show CDR1 as SGHTA and CDR2 as FQGNSA. This chain's CDR3 is CASSADQTAKLFF. In DNA form, the CDR3 reads TGTGCCAGCAGCGCGGACCAGACAGCAAAACTGTTTTTT.

This sequence joins TRBV19 and TRBJ2-7; possible D gene TRBD1, 6 bases. Between the trimmed V and J ends, which lost 1 base and 0 bases, there was a span of 10 bases. Looked up from germline, CDR1 is LNHDA and CDR2 is SQIVND (reference sequence). The CDR3 loop spans 15 amino acids. CDR3 sequence reads: CASSIAETGSYEQYF. The CDR3 region has the DNA TGTGCCAGTAGTATAGCCGAGACAGGCTCCTACGAGCAGTACTTC. The complete variable domain, with remaining parts taken from reference TRBV19 and TRBJ2-7, reads DGGITQSPKYLFRKEGQNVTLSCEQNLNHDAMYWYRQDPGQGLRLIYYSQIVNDFQKGDIAEGYSVSREKKESFPLTVTSAQKNPTAFYLCASSIAETGSYEQYFGPGTRLTVT.

The chain couples TRBV7-3 to TRBJ1-4; D not certain. This CDR3 has 13 amino acids. V was cut by 1 base and J by 7 bases, with 7 bases left in between. Germline V gene sequence: CDR1 SGHTA, CDR2 FQGTGA. CDR3 sequence reads: CASSLNSLEKLFF. CDR3 in DNA: TGTGCCAGCAGCTTAAACAGCCTTGAAAAACTGTTTTTT.

The chain recombines TRBV28 with TRBJ1-1; TRBD1 matches 9 bases. CDR3 length: 14 residues. The germline V gene has CDR1 MDHEN and CDR2 SYDVKM. V lost 3 bases and J lost 1; bases outside the gene matches: 0. CDR3 sequence reads: CASSLDRGNTEAFF. The CDR3 DNA follows: TGTGCCAGCAGTTTGGACAGGGGGAACACTGAAGCTTTCTTT.

This clone has a handful of counts. The V gene is TRBV5-4, the J gene TRBJ1-1; no firm D call. The CDR3 sequence is 14 residues long. CDR1 SGHNT and CDR2 YYREEE come from the germline V gene (reference sequence). V lost 4 bases and J 3 bases, leaving 13 bases between the germline ends. The CDR3 here is CASSQSGGDTEAFF. The CDR3 region has the DNA TGTGCCAGCAGCCAATCCGGCGGGGACACTGAAGCTTTCTTT.

This chain links TRBV12-3 or TRBV12-4 with TRBJ1-2; D may be TRBD1 (6 bases). CDR3 size: 12 residues. The V and J ends lost 6 bases and 4 bases respectively, with 9 bases between them. Here the CDR3 DNA reads TGTGCCAGCAGCGGGGGGCCCTATGGCTACACCTTC. Translated: CASSGGPYGYTF.

The chain links TRBV6-4 to TRBJ1-5; 9 positions agree with TRBD1. Germline CDR1 reads MRHNA; CDR2 reads SNTAGT. The V and J ends lost 6 bases and 1 base, in that order; junction bases with no gene match: 10. The CDR3 is 17 amino acids. CDR3 region: CASRPGTGQGSNQPQHF. The CDR3 nucleotides are TGTGCCAGCAGGCCCGGAACGGGACAGGGAAGCAATCAGCCCCAGCATTTT.

This clone was recorded only once. The chain is built from TRBV5-1 and TRBJ1-2, with a weak D call TRBD1 (6 bases). The CDR3 consists of 15 residues. Looked up from germline, CDR1 is SGHRS and CDR2 is YFSETQ. V was shortened by 7 bases and J by 5 bases, with 21 bases between the two germline ends. The CDR3 loop reads CASYQAPGVFYGYTF. The CDR3 DNA is TGCGCCAGCTACCAGGCCCCAGGGGTTTTTTATGGCTACACCTTC.

The chain couples TRBV5-6 to TRBJ2-5; TRBD2 might be the D (6 bases). Germline V gene data show CDR1 as SGHDT and CDR2 as YYEEEE. The CDR3 extends over 14 amino acids. Trimming removed 3 bases from V and 1 base from J, with 10 bases in between. The DNA for the CDR3 is TGTGCCAGCAGCTCCGGGACTCTCCAAGAGACCCAGTACTTC. It encodes CASSSGTLQETQYF.

The chain recombines TRBV7-9 with TRBJ1-3, with 8 bases that match TRBD1. Germline V gene lookup returns CDR1 SEHNR and CDR2 FQNEAQ (reference sequence). With 4 bases clipped from V and 2 bases from J, the junction kept 4 bases outside the gene matches. CDR3 length equals 15 residues. The CDR3 nucleotides read TGTGCCAGCAGCTCACAACAGGGGGCTGGAAACACCATATATTTT. The encoded protein is CASSSQQGAGNTIYF.

Note on this clone: Within the sample, other DNA sequences also encode this same CDR3. The chain combines TRBV5-1 with TRBJ1-2, with 7 bases that match TRBD1. The trim removed 4 bases at V and 1 base at J, leaving 1 base unmatched. The length of the CDR3 is 13 residues. Per the germline V gene, CDR1 is SGHRS and CDR2 is YFSETQ. In nucleotides, the CDR3 is TGCGCCAGCAGCCGGGACAGTAACTATGGCTACACCTTC. Protein product: CASSRDSNYGYTF.

The rearrangement links TRBV20-1 to TRBJ2-4; 12 bases line up with TRBD2. This CDR3 comprises 18 residues. Germline loops: CDR1 DFQATT, CDR2 SNEGSKA (reference sequence). Unmatched junction bases numbered 9, after V lost 3 bases and J lost 0 bases. In DNA, the CDR3 is TGCAGTGCTAGTAAGGCTAGCGGGGGGGTTCTAGCCAAAAACATTCAGTACTTC. Translation: CSASKASGGVLAKNIQYF.

The V gene is TRBV11-3, the J gene TRBJ1-6; a possible D gene is TRBD1 (5 bases). V lost 5 bases and J lost 10, with 12 bases in between. The V gene's germline CDR1 is SGHNT and CDR2 YENEEA. The CDR3 consists of 13 residues. The CDR3 nucleotides read TGTGCCAGCAGCCTCGGACAAAACTCACCCCTCCACTTT. Its translation is CASSLGQNSPLHF.

The chain links TRBV7-2 to TRBJ1-6, with D possibly TRBD1 on 5 matching bases. CDR1 SGHTA and CDR2 FQGNSA come from the germline V gene. V shed 2 bases and J shed 7 bases, with 12 bases lying between them. The CDR3 covers 15 residues. CDR3 sequence (DNA): TGTGCCAGCAGCTTACACGGGGGGGAAAATTCACCCCTCCACTTT. It yields the protein CASSLHGGENSPLHF. Full variable domain (missing parts from reference TRBV7-2 and TRBJ1-6): GAGVSQSPSNKVTEKGKDVELRCDPISGHTALYWYRQSLGQGLEFLIYFQGNSAPDKSGLPSDRFSAERTGGSVSTLTIQRTQQEDSAVYLCASSLHGGENSPLHFGNGTRLTVT.

The chain joins TRBV9 to TRBJ1-2, with D perhaps TRBD1 (5 bases). The CDR3 totals 15 residues. Germline CDR1 is SGDLS and CDR2 is YYNGEE. The V end lost 4 bases, the J end lost 2 bases, and 15 bases lay between the germline ends. CDR3 bases: TGTGCCAGCAGCCAAACGTGGGGGGGAAACTATGGCTACACCTTC. Translated: CASSQTWGGNYGYTF. Based on the CDR3 plus reference TRBV9 and TRBJ1-2, the full variable domain is DSGVTQTPKHLITATGQRVTLRCSPRSGDLSVYWYQQSLDQGLQFLIQYYNGEERAKGNILERFSAQQFPDLHSELNLSSLELGDSALYFCASSQTWGGNYGYTFGSGTRLTVV.

The chain combines TRBV5-4 with TRBJ1-1; 7 bases fit TRBD1. Trimming took 3 bases from V and 7 from J; bases not matched to a gene: 15. Germline V CDR1 and CDR2: SGHNT, YYREEE (reference sequence). This CDR3 region has 16 residues. The CDR3 is CASSSPKDRATYEAFF. In DNA form, the CDR3 reads TGTGCCAGCAGCTCACCAAAAGACAGGGCGACGTATGAAGCTTTCTTT.

This rearrangement joins TRBV30 to TRBJ2-3, with 10 bases fitting TRBD2. Per the germline V gene, CDR1 is GTSNPN and CDR2 is SVGIG (reference sequence). V lost 0 bases, J lost 14 bases, and 11 bases stayed unmatched. The CDR3 covers 14 residues. CDR3 DNA sequence: TGTGCCTGGAGTGTGAGGCTAGCGGGGGCCCAGGGGTATTTT. Translated, it gives CAWSVRLAGAQGYF.

The count of this clone is one. This sequence joins TRBV28 and TRBJ1-1, with 8 bases matching TRBD1. The CDR3 length is 17 residues. Germline-derived CDR1 and CDR2 are MDHEN and SYDVKM. Germline trimming cut 5 bases from V and 1 base from J; bases unmatched to any gene: 12. CDR3 nucleotides: TGTGCCAGCAGTATCACAGGGGGATACTATCAGAACACTGAAGCTTTCTTT. Amino acid sequence: CASSITGGYYQNTEAFF.

The rearrangement uses TRBV20-1 and TRBJ2-7, with D unclear. The CDR3 loop spans 11 amino acids. CDR1 and CDR2 from the germline V gene are DFQATT and SNEGSKA (reference sequence). Trimming removed 3 bases from V and 10 bases from J, with 13 bases in between. The CDR3 DNA sequence: TGCAGTGCTAGTAACGAGGCCCCCCAGTACTTC. This codes for CSASNEAPQYF.

The chain is built from TRBV28 and TRBJ1-5; TRBD1 matches at 10 bases. Trimming took 3 bases from V and 3 from J; bases not matched to a gene: 11. The CDR3 is 18 residues long. Germline V gene sequence: CDR1 MDHEN, CDR2 SYDVKM. This chain's CDR3 is CASSFFRDRGLINQPQHF. As DNA, the CDR3 is TGTGCCAGCAGTTTCTTCCGGGACAGGGGCCTTATCAATCAGCCCCAGCATTTT.

The V gene is TRBV30, the J gene TRBJ1-6, with a weak D call TRBD1 (6 bases). The CDR3 has 18 residues. CDR1 is GTSNPN, CDR2 SVGIG, per germline (reference sequence). The V end was cut by 2 bases, the J end by 5 bases, with 22 bases between. The CDR3: CAWSLPQDSWGDNSPLHF. Here the CDR3 DNA reads TGTGCCTGGAGTCTCCCCCAGGACAGCTGGGGTGATAATTCACCCCTCCACTTT.

The DNA for the CDR3 is TGTGCCACCAGCGACCGTCTGGCGGGGGTAACCTACGAGCAGTACTTC. This codes for CATSDRLAGVTYEQYF. The genes are TRBV15 and TRBJ2-7, with TRBD2 identical over 7 bases. Losses at the gene ends were 5 bases for V and 2 bases for J; bases not matched to a gene: 12. The CDR3 is made up of 16 amino acids. Germline V gene lookup returns CDR1 LNHNV and CDR2 YYDKDF (reference sequence).

The CDR3 protein is CASSQLGQVSYEQYF. CDR3 DNA sequence: TGTGCCAGCAGCCAATTGGGACAGGTCTCCTACGAGCAGTACTTC. This sequence joins TRBV7-2 and TRBJ2-7; TRBD1 aligns across 8 bases. Germline lookup yields CDR1 SGHTA and CDR2 FQGNSA. After removal of 5 bases from V and 0 bases from J, the junction contained 6 bases not matched to a gene. This CDR3 region has 15 residues.

This sequence joins TRBV7-8 and TRBJ1-2; D might be TRBD1 (6 bases). Germline CDR1 and CDR2: SGHVS and FQNEAQ. This CDR3 has 15 residues. V dropped 6 bases and J dropped 4 bases, with 18 bases sitting between them. CDR3 residues: CASSHPSDSFYGYTF. The DNA for the CDR3 is TGTGCCAGCAGTCATCCTTCGGACAGCTTCTATGGCTACACCTTC.